Shown below are 2 T cell receptor beta chains from a single sample sequenced in a study of T cell responses to AZD1222 COVID-19 vaccine. Here immunoSEQ multiplex PCR was the method, and the copy in TCRdb shows in-frame clones only, minus some. The sample includes about 140,000 clones, just under 95% of them seen just once. This specimen consisted of peripheral blood, obtained on day 0 of AZD1222 vaccination. The receptor set was obtained from an adult in good health.

This clone was observed a handful of times. The rearrangement joins TRBV27 to TRBJ2-7; 9 positions agree with TRBD2. Germline V CDR1 and CDR2: MNHEY, SMNVEV (reference sequence). V lost 1 base to trimming and J lost 5 bases; unmatched junction nucleotides: 3. The CDR3 spans 14 residues. The CDR3 nucleotides are TGTGCCAGCAGTTTATTTCGCGGGAGGGACGAGCAGTACTTC. This translates into CASSLFRGRDEQYF.

The chain uses TRBV27 and TRBJ2-2, with 7 positions matching TRBD2. The CDR3 sequence is 15 residues long. CDR1 MNHEY and CDR2 SMNVEV come from the germline V gene (reference sequence). J gave up 4 bases and V 2 bases, and 4 bases lay outside the gene matches. The CDR3 region is CASSLAAGITGELFF. The CDR3, as DNA: TGTGCCAGCAGTTTAGCAGCGGGAATCACCGGGGAGCTGTTTTTT.